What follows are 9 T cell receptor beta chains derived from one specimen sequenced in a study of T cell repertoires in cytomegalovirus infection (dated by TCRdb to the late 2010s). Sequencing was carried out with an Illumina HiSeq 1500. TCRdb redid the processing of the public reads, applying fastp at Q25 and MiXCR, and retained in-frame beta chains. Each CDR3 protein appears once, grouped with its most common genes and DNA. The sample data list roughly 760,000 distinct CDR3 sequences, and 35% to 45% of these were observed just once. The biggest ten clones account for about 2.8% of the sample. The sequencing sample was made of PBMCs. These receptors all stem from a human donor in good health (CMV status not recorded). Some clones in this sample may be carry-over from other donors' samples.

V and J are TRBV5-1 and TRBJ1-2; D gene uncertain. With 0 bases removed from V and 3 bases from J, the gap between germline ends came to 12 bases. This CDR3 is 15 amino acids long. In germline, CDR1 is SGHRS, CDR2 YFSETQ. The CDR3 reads CASSLGNSGDYGYTF. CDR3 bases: TGCGCCAGCAGCTTGGGGAATTCGGGCGACTATGGCTACACCTTC.

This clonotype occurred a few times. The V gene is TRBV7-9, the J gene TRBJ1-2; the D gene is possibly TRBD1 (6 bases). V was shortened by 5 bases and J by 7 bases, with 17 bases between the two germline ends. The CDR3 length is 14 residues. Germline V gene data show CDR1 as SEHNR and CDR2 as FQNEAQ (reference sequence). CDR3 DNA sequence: TGTGCCAGCAGCGCCGGGACACTGAGCTTTGGCTACACCTTC. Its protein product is CASSAGTLSFGYTF.

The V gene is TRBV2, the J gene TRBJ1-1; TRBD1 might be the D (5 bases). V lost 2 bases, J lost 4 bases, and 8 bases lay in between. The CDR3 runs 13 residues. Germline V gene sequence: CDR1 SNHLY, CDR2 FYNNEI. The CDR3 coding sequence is TGTGCCAGCAGTGAATGGGGGGGCACTGAAGCTTTCTTT. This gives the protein CASSEWGGTEAFF.

The CDR3 sequence: CASRPQGQPNSPLHF. The CDR3 bases are TGTGCCAGCAGACCTCAGGGACAGCCTAATTCACCCCTCCACTTT. V usage is TRBV28 and J usage is TRBJ1-6; 7 nucleotides match TRBD1. V shed 6 bases, J shed 6 bases, and the junction held 8 bases outside the gene matches. Germline V gene sequence: CDR1 MDHEN, CDR2 SYDVKM. The CDR3 loop spans 15 amino acids. The full variable domain, with the rest looked up from reference TRBV28 and TRBJ1-6, is DVKVTQSSRYLVKRTGEKVFLECVQDMDHENMFWYRQDPGLGLRLIYFSYDVKMKEKGDIPEGYSVSREKKERFSLILESASTNQTSMYLCASRPQGQPNSPLHFGNGTRLTVT.

This CDR3 reads CASSPRASNYEQYF. DNA for the CDR3: TGTGCCAGCTCACCTAGGGCTTCTAACTACGAGCAGTACTTC. The V gene is TRBV18, the J gene TRBJ2-7, with D unclear. Germline-derived CDR1 and CDR2 are KGHSH and LQKENI. V dropped 3 bases and J dropped 3 bases, with 12 bases sitting between them. The length of the CDR3 is 14 residues.

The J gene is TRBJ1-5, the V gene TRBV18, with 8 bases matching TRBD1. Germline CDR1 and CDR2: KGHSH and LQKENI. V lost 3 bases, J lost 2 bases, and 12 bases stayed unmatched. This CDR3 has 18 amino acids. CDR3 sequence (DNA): TGTGCCAGCTCACCGGGCAGGGGGCCCACGAGGGGCAATCAGCCCCAGCATTTT. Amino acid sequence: CASSPGRGPTRGNQPQHF.

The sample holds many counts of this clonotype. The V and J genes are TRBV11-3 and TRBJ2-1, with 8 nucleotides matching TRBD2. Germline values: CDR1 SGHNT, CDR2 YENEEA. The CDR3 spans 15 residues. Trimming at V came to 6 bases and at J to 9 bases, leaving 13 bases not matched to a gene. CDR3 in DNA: TGTGCCAGCAGTCTCGGGGGGGCGGGAGTGATTGAGCAGTTCTTC. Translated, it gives CASSLGGAGVIEQFF.

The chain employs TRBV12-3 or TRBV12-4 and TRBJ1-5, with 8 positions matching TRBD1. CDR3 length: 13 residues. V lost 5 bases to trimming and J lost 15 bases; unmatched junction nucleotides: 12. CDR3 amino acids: CASSPGRGRERHF. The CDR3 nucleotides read TGTGCCAGCAGTCCGGGCAGGGGGCGAGAAAGGCATTTT.

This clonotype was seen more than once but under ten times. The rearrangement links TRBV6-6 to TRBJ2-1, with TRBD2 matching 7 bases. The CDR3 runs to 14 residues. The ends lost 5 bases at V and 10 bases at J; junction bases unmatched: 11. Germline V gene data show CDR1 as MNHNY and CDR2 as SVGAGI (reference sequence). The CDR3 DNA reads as TGTGCCAGCAGTGACTGGGACTACCAAGTGGAGCAGTTCTTC. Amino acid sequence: CASSDWDYQVEQFF.